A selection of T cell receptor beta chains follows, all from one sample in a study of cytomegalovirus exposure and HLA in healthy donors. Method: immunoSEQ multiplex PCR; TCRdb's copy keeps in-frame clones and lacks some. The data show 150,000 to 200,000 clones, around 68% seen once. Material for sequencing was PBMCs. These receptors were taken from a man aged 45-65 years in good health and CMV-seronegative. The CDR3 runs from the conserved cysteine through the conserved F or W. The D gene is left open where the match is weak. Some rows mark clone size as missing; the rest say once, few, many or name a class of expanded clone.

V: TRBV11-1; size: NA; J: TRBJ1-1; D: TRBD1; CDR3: CASSRLSRDRGLTEAFF; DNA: TGTGCCAGCAGCCGACTCTCGCGGGACAGGGGGCTGACTGAAGCTTTCTTT
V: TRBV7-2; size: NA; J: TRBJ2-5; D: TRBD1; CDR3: CASSQGRGQETQYF; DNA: TGTGCCAGCAGCCAAGGCAGGGGGCAAGAGACCCAGTACTTC
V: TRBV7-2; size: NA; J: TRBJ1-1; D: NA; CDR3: CASSPQGANTEAFF; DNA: TGTGCCAGCAGCCCTCAAGGGGCGAACACTGAAGCTTTCTTT
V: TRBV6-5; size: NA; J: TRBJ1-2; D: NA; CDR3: CASSYSWGGAGYGYTF; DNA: TGTGCCAGCAGTTACTCGTGGGGGGGCGCAGGCTATGGCTACACCTTC
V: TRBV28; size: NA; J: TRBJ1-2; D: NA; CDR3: CASSLREYGYTF; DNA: TGTGCCAGCAGTTTGCGAGAGTATGGCTACACCTTC
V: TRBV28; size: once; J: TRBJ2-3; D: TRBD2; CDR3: CASSPLANTDTQYF; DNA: TGTGCCAGCAGCCCACTAGCGAACACAGATACGCAGTATTTT
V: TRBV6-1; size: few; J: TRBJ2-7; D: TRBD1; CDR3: CASSERQGAALEQYF; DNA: TGTGCCAGCAGTGAAAGGCAGGGGGCAGCCCTCGAGCAGTACTTC
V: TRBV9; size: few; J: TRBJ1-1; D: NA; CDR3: CASSVDPQGGGTEAFF; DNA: TGTGCCAGCAGCGTAGATCCTCAGGGAGGAGGCACTGAAGCTTTCTTT
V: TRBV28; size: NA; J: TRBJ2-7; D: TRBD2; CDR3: CASSSPGGRAVYEQYF; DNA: TGTGCCAGCAGTTCGCCGGGGGGGCGGGCGGTCTACGAGCAGTACTTC
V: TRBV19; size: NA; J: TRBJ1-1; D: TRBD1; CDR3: CASSIDRGPSEAFF; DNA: TGTGCCAGTAGTATCGACAGGGGGCCGTCTGAAGCTTTCTTT
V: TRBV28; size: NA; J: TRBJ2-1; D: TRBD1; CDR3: CASTLGQGARNEQFF; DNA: TGTGCCAGCACTCTCGGACAGGGGGCAAGGAATGAGCAGTTCTTC
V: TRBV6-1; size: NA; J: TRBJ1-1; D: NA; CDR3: CASSGGRLEGTEAFF; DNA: TGTGCCAGCAGTGGGGGGCGGTTAGAAGGAACTGAAGCTTTCTTT
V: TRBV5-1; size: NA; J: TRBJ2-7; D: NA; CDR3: CASSLRRGGYEQYF; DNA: TGCGCCAGCAGCTTACGGAGGGGCGGCTACGAGCAGTACTTC
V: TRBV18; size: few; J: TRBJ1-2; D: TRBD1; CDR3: CASSRTGWDYGYTF; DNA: TGTGCCAGCTCAAGGACAGGGTGGGACTATGGCTACACCTTC
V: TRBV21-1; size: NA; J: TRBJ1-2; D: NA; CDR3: CASSTPPSDSLNYGYTF; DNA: TGTGCCAGCAGCACCCCTCCTTCGGACAGCCTTAACTATGGCTACACCTTC
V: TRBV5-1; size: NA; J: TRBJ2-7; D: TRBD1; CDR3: CASSLTGQGSYEQYF; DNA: TGCGCCAGCAGCTTGACGGGACAGGGCTCCTACGAGCAGTACTTC
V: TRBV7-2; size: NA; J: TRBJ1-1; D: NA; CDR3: CASSLDRATEAFF; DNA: TGTGCCAGCAGCTTAGACAGGGCCACTGAAGCTTTCTTT
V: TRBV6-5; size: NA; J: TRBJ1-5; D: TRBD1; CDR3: CASSNGRGRNQPQHF; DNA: TGTGCCAGCAGTAACGGCAGGGGGAGGAATCAGCCCCAGCATTTT
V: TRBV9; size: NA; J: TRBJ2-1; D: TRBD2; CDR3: CASSVVSGGYNEQFF; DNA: TGTGCCAGCAGCGTAGTGAGCGGGGGTTACAATGAGCAGTTCTTC
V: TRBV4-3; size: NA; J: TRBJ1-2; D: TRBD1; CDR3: CASSLDRGRRDGYTF; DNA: TGCGCCAGCAGCCTAGACAGGGGGCGGAGGGATGGCTACACCTTC
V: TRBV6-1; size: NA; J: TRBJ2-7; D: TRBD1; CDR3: CASSEHRGSNDYEQYF; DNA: TGTGCCAGCAGTGAACACAGGGGGTCGAACGACTACGAGCAGTACTTC
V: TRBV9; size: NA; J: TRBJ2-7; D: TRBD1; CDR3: CASSLTGTGHYEQYF; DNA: TGTGCCAGCAGTCTCACCGGGACAGGTCATTACGAGCAGTACTTC
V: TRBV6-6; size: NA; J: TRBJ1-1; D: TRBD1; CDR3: CASSSQGTEAFF; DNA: TGTGCCAGCAGTTCACAGGGGACTGAAGCTTTCTTT
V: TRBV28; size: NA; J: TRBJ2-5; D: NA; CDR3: CASTEKQETQYF; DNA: TGTGCCAGCACTGAGAAACAAGAGACCCAGTACTTC
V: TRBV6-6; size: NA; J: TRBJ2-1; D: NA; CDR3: CASSYSAGNEQFF; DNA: TGTGCCAGCAGTTACTCGGCGGGAAATGAGCAGTTCTTC
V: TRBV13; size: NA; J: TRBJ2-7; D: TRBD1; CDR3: CASSPRARGTYEQYF; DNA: TGTGCCAGCAGCCCGAGGGCCAGGGGGACCTACGAGCAGTACTTC
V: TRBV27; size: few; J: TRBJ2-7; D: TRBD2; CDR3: CASTASGGVYEQYF; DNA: TGTGCCAGCACCGCCAGTGGGGGGGTCTACGAGCAGTACTTC
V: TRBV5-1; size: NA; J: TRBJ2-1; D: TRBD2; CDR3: CASSLNAGGSYNEQFF; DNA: TGCGCCAGCAGCTTGAACGCGGGGGGTTCCTACAATGAGCAGTTCTTC
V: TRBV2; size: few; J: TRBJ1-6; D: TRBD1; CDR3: CASSEGASDYSPLHF; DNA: TGTGCCAGCAGCGAGGGGGCTTCAGATTATTCACCCCTCCACTTT
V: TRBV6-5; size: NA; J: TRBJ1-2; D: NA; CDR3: CAAWTVPYGYTF; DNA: TGTGCCGCATGGACAGTACCCTATGGCTACACCTTC
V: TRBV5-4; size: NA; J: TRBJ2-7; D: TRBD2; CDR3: CASSLELAGDYEQYF; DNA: TGTGCCAGCAGCTTGGAACTAGCGGGGGATTACGAGCAGTACTTC
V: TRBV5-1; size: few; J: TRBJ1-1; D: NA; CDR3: CASSHRVEDTEAFF; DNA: TGCGCCAGCAGCCACAGGGTTGAGGACACTGAAGCTTTCTTT
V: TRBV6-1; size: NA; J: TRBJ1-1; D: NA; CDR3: CASSQIRAREAFF; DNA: TGTGCCAGCAGCCAAATCAGGGCACGGGAAGCTTTCTTT
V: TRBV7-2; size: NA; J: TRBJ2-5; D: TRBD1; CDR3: CASSAPGTGVGETQYF; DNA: TGTGCCAGCAGCGCTCCCGGGACAGGGGTCGGGGAGACCCAGTACTTC
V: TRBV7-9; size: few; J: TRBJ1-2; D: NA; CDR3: CASSMGGGYGYTF; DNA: TGTGCCAGCAGCATGGGAGGGGGCTATGGCTACACCTTC
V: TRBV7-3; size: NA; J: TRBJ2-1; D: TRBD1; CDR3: CASSLDTGGMEFF; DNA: TGTGCCAGCAGCTTAGACACAGGGGGCATGGAGTTCTTC
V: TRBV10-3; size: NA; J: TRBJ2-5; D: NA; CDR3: CATGSFQETQYF; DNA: TGTGCCACCGGTTCCTTCCAAGAGACCCAGTACTTC
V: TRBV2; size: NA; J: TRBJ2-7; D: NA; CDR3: CASSADSQSYEQYF; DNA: TGTGCCAGCAGTGCGGACTCCCAGTCCTACGAGCAGTACTTC
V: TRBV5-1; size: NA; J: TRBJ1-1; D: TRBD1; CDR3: CASTPGQGTEAFF; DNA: TGCGCCAGCACCCCGGGACAGGGTACTGAAGCTTTCTTT
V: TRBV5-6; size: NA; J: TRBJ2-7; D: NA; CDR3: CASSLGITPTRDPYEQYF; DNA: TGTGCCAGCAGCTTGGGGATTACTCCGACAAGAGACCCCTACGAGCAGTACTTC